This TCR beta chain was observed in a study of T cell responses to AZD1222 COVID-19 vaccine. Measured with immunoSEQ multiplex PCR; TCRdb has only the in-frame clones, and not every one. The data show around 180,000 clones, 94% seen once. Of note for this clone: Its antigen is as yet unknown.

Investigators merged groups given second doses at roughly 4 or roughly 12 weeks. The CDR3 has 15 residues. CDR1 is MDHEN, CDR2 SYDVKM, per germline. The junction had 11 bases not matched to a gene; V was cut back by 5 bases and J by 4 bases. Overall study results and limits: Just a handful of people given AZD1222 tested seropositive at baseline. After the peak T cell response, and only then, were repertoires sampled. Reports indicate that nearly half of spike-specific TCRs are directed at unmutated variant regions.

The origin of this receptor is an adult who received the AZD1222 COVID-19 vaccine. Sample: peripheral blood, taken 28 days after the second AZD1222 dose. V usage is TRBV28 and J usage is TRBJ2-7; 7 positions match TRBD1. CDR3 in amino acids: CASSRLGGRGYEQYF. The CDR3 DNA sequence: TGTGCCAGCAGTCGCCTTGGGGGCAGGGGGTACGAGCAGTACTTC.